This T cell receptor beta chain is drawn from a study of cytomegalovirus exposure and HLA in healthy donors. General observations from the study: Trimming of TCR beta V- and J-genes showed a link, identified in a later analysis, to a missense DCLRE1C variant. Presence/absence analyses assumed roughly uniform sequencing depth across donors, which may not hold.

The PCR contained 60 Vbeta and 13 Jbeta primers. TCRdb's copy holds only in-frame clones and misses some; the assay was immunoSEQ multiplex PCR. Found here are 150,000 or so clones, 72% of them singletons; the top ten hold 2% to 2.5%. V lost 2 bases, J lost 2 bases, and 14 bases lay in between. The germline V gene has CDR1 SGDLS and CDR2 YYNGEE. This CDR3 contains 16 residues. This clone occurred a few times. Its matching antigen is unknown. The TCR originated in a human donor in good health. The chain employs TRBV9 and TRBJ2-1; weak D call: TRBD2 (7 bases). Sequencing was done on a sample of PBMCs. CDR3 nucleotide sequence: TGTGCCAGCAGCGTGGGGAGGGGGATGGCCTACAATGAGCAGTTCTTC. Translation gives CASSVGRGMAYNEQFF.